The 14 T cell receptor beta chains given below trace back to one sample, sequenced in a study of OX40 agonist ivuxolimab in advanced cancers. Profiled with immunoSEQ multiplex PCR; TCRdb holds only in-frame clones, not every one. The sample consists of tens of thousands of clones, 75% to 85% of them appearing once. Material: CD4+ or CD8+ T cells sorted from blood, obtained in a trial of the OX40 agonist ivuxolimab. Receptors were obtained from an adult with an advanced solid tumor such as melanoma, head and neck, liver or kidney cancer.

The chain joins TRBV10-2 to TRBJ2-1; 7 nucleotides match TRBD1. With V trimmed by 3 bases and J by 4 bases, 9 bases remained unmatched. The CDR3 contains 16 residues. Germline V gene sequence: CDR1 WSHSY, CDR2 SAAADI. This CDR3 is CASSELRRQGYNEQFF. The CDR3 region has the DNA TGCGCCAGCAGTGAATTAAGACGACAGGGATACAATGAGCAGTTCTTC.

The gene calls are TRBV4-3 and TRBJ2-2; 9 bases are shared with TRBD1. J lost 6 bases, V lost 7 bases, and 9 bases had no gene match. CDR1 LGHNA and CDR2 YSLEER come from the germline V gene. The CDR3 is made up of 15 amino acids. DNA for the CDR3: TGCGCCAGCACCCCGGGACAGGGTCAGGCCGGGGAGCTGTTTTTT. Protein product: CASTPGQGQAGELFF.

The rearrangement uses TRBV10-3 and TRBJ2-1; TRBD2 agrees at 13 bases. CDR1 is ENHRY, CDR2 SYGVKD, per germline. The CDR3 length is 15 residues. V shed 4 bases and J 7 bases; nucleotides not matched to a gene: 4. The CDR3 nucleotides are TGTGCCATCAGTGTAACTAGCGGGGGGGCTAATGAGCAGTTCTTC. Translating it yields CAISVTSGGANEQFF.

The gene calls are TRBV7-9 and TRBJ2-3; no firm D call. Looked up from germline, CDR1 is SEHNR and CDR2 is FQNEAQ (reference sequence). Trimming stripped 5 bases from V and 1 base from J, with 10 bases between. This CDR3 comprises 14 residues. The chain's CDR3 is CASSLSVGTDTQYF. The DNA for the CDR3 is TGTGCCAGCAGCCTCTCCGTGGGCACAGATACGCAGTATTTT.

This chain joins TRBV19 and TRBJ1-5, with a possible D match to TRBD1 (5 bases). The V gene lost 1 base and the J gene lost 5 bases, with 12 bases spanning the gap. Germline V gene data show CDR1 as LNHDA and CDR2 as SQIVND (reference sequence). The CDR3 loop spans 15 amino acids. CDR3 DNA: TGTGCCAGTAGTATAGGGTCTTGGGGGGATCAGCCCCAGCATTTT. Translation gives CASSIGSWGDQPQHF.

The J gene is TRBJ1-1, the V gene TRBV20-1; weak D call: TRBD1 (5 bases). The CDR3 extends over 11 amino acids. Germline lookup yields CDR1 DFQATT and CDR2 SNEGSKA (reference sequence). Trimming pared 5 bases from V and 3 bases from J, leaving 7 bases between. The CDR3 nucleotides read TGCAGTGCTGCAGGGTACACTGAAGCTTTCTTT. Its protein is CSAAGYTEAFF.

In this sample, this clone turned up once. The chain links TRBV18 to TRBJ2-1; D unclear. Germline CDR1 reads KGHSH; CDR2 reads LQKENI. CDR3 size: 14 residues. V was shortened by 2 bases and J by 6 bases, with 11 bases between the two germline ends. The CDR3 loop is CASSPGPYSNEQFF. The CDR3, as DNA: TGTGCCAGCTCACCAGGGCCCTACTCCAATGAGCAGTTCTTC.

This chain connects TRBV7-2 to TRBJ1-1; unclear D gene. V dropped 5 bases and J dropped 10 bases, with 17 bases sitting between them. The CDR3 has 13 amino acids. Germline V gene lookup returns CDR1 SGHTA and CDR2 FQGNSA. This CDR3 is CASSLGILTGAFF. DNA for the CDR3: TGTGCCAGCAGCCTTGGGATCCTTACGGGAGCTTTCTTT. The variable domain in full, with the rest retrieved from reference TRBV7-2 and TRBJ1-1, is GAGVSQSPSNKVTEKGKDVELRCDPISGHTALYWYRQSLGQGLEFLIYFQGNSAPDKSGLPSDRFSAERTGGSVSTLTIQRTQQEDSAVYLCASSLGILTGAFFGQGTRLTVV.

Concerning this clone itself: A much larger clone is a single base away; this may be a read error. V and J are TRBV7-9 and TRBJ1-1; D call uncertain. This CDR3 is built from 15 residues. Germline values: CDR1 SEHNR, CDR2 FQNEAQ (reference sequence). CDR3 nucleotide sequence: TGTGCCGGCAGCCCAGAATCGGAACATAACACTGAAGCTTTCTTT. Its protein is CAGSPESEHNTEAFF.

V is TRBV13 and J is TRBJ1-1; D is undetermined. This CDR3 contains 15 residues. Germline V gene data show CDR1 as PRHDT and CDR2 as FYEKMQ (reference sequence). V was trimmed by 1 base and J by 0 bases, leaving 9 bases between them. Here the CDR3 DNA reads TGTGCCAGCAGCTTAGTAGGCGTCATGAACACTGAAGCTTTCTTT. Translation: CASSLVGVMNTEAFF.

The genes are TRBV6-4 and TRBJ2-3, with TRBD2 matching 8 bases. J gave up 1 base and V 0 bases, and 0 bases lay outside the gene matches. Germline V gives CDR1 MRHNA, CDR2 SNTAGT. The CDR3 totals 15 residues. The CDR3 nucleotides read TGTGCCAGCAGTGACTCGCGGGGGGGCACAGATACGCAGTATTTT. This encodes CASSDSRGGTDTQYF.

The chain links TRBV27 to TRBJ1-2, with a tentative D call TRBD1 (6 bases). In germline, CDR1 is MNHEY, CDR2 SMNVEV (reference sequence). The CDR3 length is 16 residues. Trimming took 2 bases from V and 4 from J, leaving 17 bases between them. The CDR3 DNA is TGTGCCAGCAGTTTAACTCCAGGGGCCCTGAGCTATGGCTACACCTTC. Translating gives CASSLTPGALSYGYTF.

This clone was seen only once. The chain joins TRBV6-5 to TRBJ2-1; 7 bases map to TRBD1. This CDR3 has 16 residues. Germline lookup yields CDR1 MNHEY and CDR2 SVGAGI. V shed 4 bases, J shed 0 bases, and the junction held 6 bases outside the gene matches. CDR3 nucleotides: TGTGCCAGCAGTTCCGGGACAGTTAGCTCCTACAATGAGCAGTTCTTC. It is translated as CASSSGTVSSYNEQFF.

V usage is TRBV4-2 and J usage is TRBJ2-1; weak D call: TRBD2 (5 bases). Trimming took 0 bases from V and 1 from J, leaving 10 bases between them. This CDR3 has 16 residues. From germline, CDR1 is LGHNA and CDR2 YNFKEQ. CDR3 coding DNA: TGTGCCAGCAGCCAAGACTTACTAGGGTCCTACAATGAGCAGTTCTTC. Translation: CASSQDLLGSYNEQFF.